The T cell receptor beta chain under discussion was sequenced for a study of blood T cells in healthy people across ages. Trimming left V 4 bases short and J 5 bases short, with 9 bases between. CDR1 and CDR2 from the germline V gene are SQVTM and ANQGSEA. This CDR3 is built from 11 residues. Samples each had at least 5.5 micrograms of total RNA extracted. This clonotype was picked up a small number of times. Its antigen remains unidentified. Regarding the study as a whole: Unsorted PBMCs ruled out conclusive naive versus antigen-experienced comparison. The CMV status of each donor remained undetermined, and this could have confounded shifts in expanded clonotypes.

The authors ran a second PCR of about 7 to 12 cycles using a sample-barcoded 5' primer and a J-beta primer mix. Using its own MiXCR run on the 5' RACE reads, TCRdb lists one record per CDR3 protein. The table lists fewer than 1,200,000 distinct CDR3 sequences, roughly a quarter of them singletons, with 0.65% to 0.95% in the top ten. These data were also filed under a second study, of T cells of mothers and their children.

Source material: blood. The clonotype comes from a girl aged 2 to 10 in good health. The chain couples TRBV29-1 to TRBJ2-7; D possibly corresponds to TRBD2 (5 bases). The CDR3 protein is CSVVRRDEQYF. The CDR3 DNA follows: TGCAGCGTTGTTAGGCGGGACGAGCAGTACTTC.